This paragraph covers one TCR beta chain sequence. The CDR3 runs 14 residues. Germline lookup yields CDR1 MDHEN and CDR2 SYDVKM. V was pared by 7 bases and J by 5 bases, with 14 bases between. Per the authors' pipeline: Reference gene primer amplification yielded estimated nucleated cell counts. The protocol was immunoSEQ multiplex PCR, while the TCRdb copy is restricted to in-frame clones and leaves out a portion. V, J and clone size are those of that table, while D and trimming were read from the DNA. The table shows approximately 190,000 clones, with roughly 88% occurring only once. This sample was taken from a study of blood T cell repertoires in COVID-19. Study details: In each case, the material was cDNA or gDNA derived from T cells, B-cell-depleted T cells, or PBMCs.

The receptor was isolated from a woman aged 40 to 50 who had recovered from COVID-19. V gene TRBV28 combines with J gene TRBJ1-4; possible D gene TRBD1, 5 bases. Material: peripheral blood. The CDR3 DNA reads as TGTGCCAGCACCCGTGGGGGGAGCAATGAAAAACTGTTTTTT. It translates to CASTRGGSNEKLFF.